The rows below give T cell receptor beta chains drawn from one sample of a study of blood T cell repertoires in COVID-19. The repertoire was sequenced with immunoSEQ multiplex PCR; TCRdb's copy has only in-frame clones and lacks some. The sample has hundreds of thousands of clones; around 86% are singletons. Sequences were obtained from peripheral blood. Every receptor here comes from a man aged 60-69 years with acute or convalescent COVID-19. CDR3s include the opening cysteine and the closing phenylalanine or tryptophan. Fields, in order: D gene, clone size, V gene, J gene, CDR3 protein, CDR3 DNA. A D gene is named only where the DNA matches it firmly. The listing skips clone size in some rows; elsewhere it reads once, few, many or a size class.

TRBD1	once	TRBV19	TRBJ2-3	CASSIGTGEGTDTQYF	TGTGCCAGTAGTATAGGGACAGGGGAGGGCACAGATACGCAGTATTTT
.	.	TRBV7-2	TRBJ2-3	CASSPLALRPGDTQYF	TGTGCCAGCAGCCCTTTAGCGTTAAGGCCCGGGGATACGCAGTATTTT
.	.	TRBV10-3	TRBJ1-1	CAINRANTEAFF	TGTGCCATCAACAGGGCGAACACTGAAGCTTTCTTT
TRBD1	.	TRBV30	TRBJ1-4	CAWAESGTGGFNEKLFF	TGTGCCTGGGCTGAATCCGGGACAGGGGGTTTTAATGAAAAACTGTTTTTT
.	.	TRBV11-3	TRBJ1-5	CASSLVPGLSNQPQHF	TGTGCCAGCAGCTTAGTTCCAGGGTTAAGCAATCAGCCCCAGCATTTT
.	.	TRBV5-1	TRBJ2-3	CASSPPPTGRHTDTQYF	TGCGCCAGCAGCCCTCCCCCGACAGGTCGGCACACAGATACGCAGTATTTT
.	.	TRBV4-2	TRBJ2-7	CASSQRPAAPEQYF	TGTGCCAGCAGCCAACGGCCCGCGGCCCCCGAGCAGTACTTC
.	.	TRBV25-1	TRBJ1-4	CASSDHSSRTGSEKLFF	TGTGCCAGCAGTGATCACTCTTCCCGGACCGGGAGTGAAAAACTGTTTTTT
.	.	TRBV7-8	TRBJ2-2	CASSLVSNTGELFF	TGTGCCAGCAGCCTCGTCTCGAACACCGGGGAGCTGTTTTTT
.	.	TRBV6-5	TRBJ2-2	CASTFRDTGELFF	TGTGCCAGCACGTTCAGGGACACCGGGGAGCTGTTTTTT
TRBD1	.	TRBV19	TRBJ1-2	CASSMVRTGGHYGYTF	TGTGCCAGTAGTATGGTTCGAACAGGGGGCCACTATGGCTACACCTTC
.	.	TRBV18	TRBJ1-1	CASSVLIWTERPENTEAFF	TGTGCCAGCTCAGTCTTGATTTGGACAGAAAGACCCGAGAACACTGAAGCTTTCTTT
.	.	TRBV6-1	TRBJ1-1	CASSEGSTGVTEAFF	TGTGCCAGCAGTGAAGGGTCGACAGGAGTCACTGAAGCTTTCTTT
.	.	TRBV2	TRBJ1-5	CASRAGNRVRQPQHF	TGTGCCAGCAGGGCCGGGAACAGGGTGCGTCAGCCCCAGCATTTT
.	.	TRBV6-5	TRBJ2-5	CASSYQGTQYF	TGTGCCAGCAGTTACCAGGGGACCCAGTACTTC
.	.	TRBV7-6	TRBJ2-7	CASSLGEATYEQYF	TGTGCCAGCAGCTTAGGAGAGGCCACCTACGAGCAGTACTTC
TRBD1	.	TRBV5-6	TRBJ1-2	CASSWLGTESNGYTF	TGTGCCAGCAGCTGGCTAGGGACAGAAAGTAATGGCTACACCTTC
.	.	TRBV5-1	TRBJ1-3	CASSLSGEAGNTIYF	TGCGCCAGCAGCTTGTCCGGGGAGGCTGGAAACACCATATATTTT
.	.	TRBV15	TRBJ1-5	CATSRDRGGQPQHF	TGTGCCACCAGCAGAGATAGGGGGGGACAGCCCCAGCATTTT
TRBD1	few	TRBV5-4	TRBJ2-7	CASSGYRGSAYEQYF	TGTGCCAGCAGCGGATACAGGGGCTCAGCCTACGAGCAGTACTTC
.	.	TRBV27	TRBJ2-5	CASSLAGETQYF	TGTGCCAGCAGTTTGGCGGGGGAGACCCAGTACTTC
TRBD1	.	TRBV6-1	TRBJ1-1	CASSKGPQGITEAFF	TGTGCCAGCAGCAAAGGGCCACAGGGGATCACTGAAGCTTTCTTT
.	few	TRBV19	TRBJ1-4	CASGRVNEKLFF	TGTGCCAGTGGCAGGGTTAATGAAAAACTGTTTTTT
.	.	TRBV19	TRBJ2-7	CASSMDIDRLEGEQYF	TGTGCCAGTAGTATGGACATAGACAGGTTAGAGGGCGAGCAGTACTTC
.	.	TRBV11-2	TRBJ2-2	CASRGTTQPGELFF	TGTGCCAGCAGGGGGACAACTCAGCCCGGGGAGCTGTTTTTT
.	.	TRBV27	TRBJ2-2	CASRKEGRITGELFF	TGTGCCAGCCGAAAGGAGGGGCGGATCACCGGGGAGCTGTTTTTT
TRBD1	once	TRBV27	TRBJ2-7	CASSFLPGQGEYEQYF	TGTGCCAGCAGTTTTCTCCCCGGGCAGGGGGAGTACGAGCAGTACTTC
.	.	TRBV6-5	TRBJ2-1	CASSKREGLGNEQFF	TGTGCCAGCAGTAAACGGGAAGGTCTAGGCAATGAGCAGTTCTTC
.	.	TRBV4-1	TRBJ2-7	CASSQGIASYEQYF	TGCGCCAGCAGCCAAGGGATAGCGTCTTACGAGCAGTACTTC
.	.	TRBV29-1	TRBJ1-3	CSVGSAGSSGNTIYF	TGCAGCGTTGGGTCGGCGGGCTCCTCTGGAAACACCATATATTTT
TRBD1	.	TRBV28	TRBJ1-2	CASSPLGTGDHGYTF	TGTGCCAGCAGTCCGTTGGGGACAGGGGACCATGGCTACACCTTC
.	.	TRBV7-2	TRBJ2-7	CASSLDVSTYYEQYF	TGTGCCAGCAGCTTAGACGTCTCCACTTACTACGAGCAGTACTTC
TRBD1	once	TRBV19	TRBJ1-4	CASSQTGGFNEKLFF	TGTGCCAGTAGTCAAACAGGGGGCTTTAATGAAAAACTGTTTTTT
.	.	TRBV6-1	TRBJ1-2	CASSEQDRSGYTF	TGTGCCAGCAGTGAACAAGACAGGTCTGGCTACACCTTC
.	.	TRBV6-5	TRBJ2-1	CASSMQGGGRDEQFF	TGTGCCAGCAGTATGCAAGGGGGGGGCCGGGATGAGCAGTTCTTC
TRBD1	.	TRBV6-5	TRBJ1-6	CASSYARGVYNSPLHF	TGTGCCAGCAGTTATGCCAGGGGGGTCTATAATTCACCCCTCCACTTT
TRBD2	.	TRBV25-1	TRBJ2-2	CASRGSKLAGDTGELFF	TGTGCCAGCAGGGGCTCCAAACTAGCGGGGGACACCGGGGAGCTGTTTTTT
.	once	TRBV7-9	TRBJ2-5	CASSLTATTETQYF	TGTGCCAGCAGCTTGACGGCCACTACCGAGACCCAGTACTTC
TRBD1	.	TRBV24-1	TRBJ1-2	CATSGQTGGNYGYTF	TGTGCCACCAGTGGTCAAACAGGGGGCAACTATGGCTACACCTTC
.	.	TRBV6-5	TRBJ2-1	CASYEFSGEQFF	TGTGCCAGCTATGAGTTCTCAGGAGAGCAGTTCTTC
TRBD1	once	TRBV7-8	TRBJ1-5	CASSPTSTGIGSQPQHF	TGTGCCAGCAGCCCGACCTCGACAGGGATAGGGTCTCAGCCCCAGCATTTT
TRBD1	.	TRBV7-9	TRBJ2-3	CASSGTGGWGDTQYF	TGTGCCAGCAGCGGGACAGGGGGCTGGGGAGATACGCAGTATTTT
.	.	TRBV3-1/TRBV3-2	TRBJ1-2	CASSEPGSHHGYTF	TGTGCCAGCAGCGAACCAGGGTCCCACCATGGCTACACCTTC
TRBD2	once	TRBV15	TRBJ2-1	CATVAGTRGRDEQFF	TGTGCCACCGTTGCCGGGACTAGGGGTCGGGATGAGCAGTTCTTC
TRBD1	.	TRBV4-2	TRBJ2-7	CASSQETGGSSYEQYF	TGTGCCAGCAGCCAGGAGACAGGGGGCAGCTCCTACGAGCAGTACTTC
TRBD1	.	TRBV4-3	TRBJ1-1	CASSQDYPGQGAEAFF	TGCGCCAGCAGCCAGGACTATCCGGGACAGGGGGCTGAAGCTTTCTTT
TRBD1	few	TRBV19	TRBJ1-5	CASSYRGQPQHF	TGTGCCAGTAGTTACAGGGGGCAGCCCCAGCATTTT
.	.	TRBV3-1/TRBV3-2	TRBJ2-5	CASSSSVTYF	TGTGCCAGCAGCTCTAGCGTTACTTACTTC
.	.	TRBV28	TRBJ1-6	CASSPAGMGSPLHF	TGTGCCAGCAGTCCCGCAGGGATGGGTTCACCCCTCCACTTT
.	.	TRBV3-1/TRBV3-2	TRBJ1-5	CASSQGPGEGQPQHF	TGTGCCAGCAGCCAGGGGCCCGGGGAGGGTCAGCCCCAGCATTTT
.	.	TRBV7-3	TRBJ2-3	CASSLTGGTDTQYF	TGTGCCAGCAGCTTAACCGGGGGCACAGATACGCAGTATTTT
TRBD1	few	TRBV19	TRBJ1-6	CASSLIDRGGNSPLHF	TGTGCCAGTAGTTTGATTGACAGGGGTGGCAATTCACCCCTCCACTTT
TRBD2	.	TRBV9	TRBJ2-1	CASSVVGGGGNEQFF	TGTGCCAGCAGCGTAGTGGGCGGGGGAGGAAATGAGCAGTTCTTC
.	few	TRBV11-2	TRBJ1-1	CASSLVGLSEAFF	TGTGCCAGCAGCTTAGTTGGACTGAGCGAAGCTTTCTTT
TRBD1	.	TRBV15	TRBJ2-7	CATSRGDRPSVQQYF	TGTGCCACCAGCAGAGGGGACAGGCCCTCAGTACAGCAGTACTTC
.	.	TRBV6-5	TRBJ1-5	CASSWAGGNQPQHF	TGTGCCAGCAGTTGGGCCGGGGGTAATCAGCCCCAGCATTTT
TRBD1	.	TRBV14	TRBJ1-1	CASSQATGAAEAFF	TGTGCCAGCAGCCAGGCTACAGGGGCGGCTGAAGCTTTCTTT